Listed below are T cell receptor beta chains from one sample, sequenced in a study of cytomegalovirus exposure and HLA in healthy donors. TCRdb's table, derived via immunoSEQ multiplex PCR, lists solely in-frame clones and lacks some. The top ten hold around 3.9% of the sample, which has 95,000 to 150,000 clones, 60% to 75% seen once. The sequenced sample was PBMCs. The receptor source for this set is a woman aged 45-65 years in good health and CMV-seropositive. The CDR3 runs from the conserved cysteine through the conserved F or W. Each record gives: clone size, V gene, D gene, J gene, CDR3 protein, CDR3 DNA. D genes are given only for firm matches. Expanded clones get a size class; other rows say once, few or many, or leave the size out.

clone_size: NA
v_call: TRBV4-3
d_call: NA
j_call: TRBJ1-6
cdr3_aa: CASSVNWGDSPLHF
cdr3_nt: TGCGCCAGCAGCGTCAATTGGGGGGATTCACCCCTCCACTTT

clone_size: NA
v_call: TRBV7-6
d_call: TRBD1
j_call: TRBJ2-5
cdr3_aa: CASRPTGGEMWETQYF
cdr3_nt: TGTGCCAGCAGACCCACAGGGGGCGAGATGTGGGAGACCCAGTACTTC

clone_size: NA
v_call: TRBV6-6
d_call: NA
j_call: TRBJ2-1
cdr3_aa: CASSYGGNNNEQFF
cdr3_nt: TGTGCCAGCAGTTACGGCGGGAACAACAATGAGCAGTTCTTC

clone_size: NA
v_call: TRBV6-6
d_call: TRBD1
j_call: TRBJ1-2
cdr3_aa: CASSPLQGADGYTF
cdr3_nt: TGTGCCAGCAGTCCACTACAGGGGGCGGATGGCTACACCTTC

clone_size: NA
v_call: TRBV7-2
d_call: TRBD2
j_call: TRBJ2-5
cdr3_aa: CASSVGLAGGRGETQYF
cdr3_nt: TGTGCCAGCAGCGTAGGACTAGCGGGAGGACGGGGAGAGACCCAGTACTTC

clone_size: NA
v_call: TRBV18
d_call: TRBD1
j_call: TRBJ1-2
cdr3_aa: CASSPGQGRGYTF
cdr3_nt: TGTGCCAGCTCACCAGGACAGGGTCGGGGCTACACCTTC

clone_size: NA
v_call: TRBV11-2
d_call: NA
j_call: TRBJ2-7
cdr3_aa: CASSLGLGSWTYEQYF
cdr3_nt: TGTGCCAGCAGCTTAGGCCTGGGCAGCTGGACCTACGAGCAGTACTTC

clone_size: NA
v_call: TRBV11-2
d_call: NA
j_call: TRBJ2-7
cdr3_aa: CASSPSGSSGYEQYF
cdr3_nt: TGTGCCAGCAGCCCGTCGGGTAGCTCCGGGTACGAGCAGTACTTC

clone_size: NA
v_call: TRBV19
d_call: TRBD1
j_call: TRBJ1-2
cdr3_aa: CASKFTGQGTGYTF
cdr3_nt: TGTGCCAGTAAATTTACGGGACAGGGGACTGGCTACACCTTC

clone_size: NA
v_call: TRBV18
d_call: NA
j_call: TRBJ1-5
cdr3_aa: CASSLYSNQPQHF
cdr3_nt: TGTGCCAGCTCACTGTATAGCAATCAGCCCCAGCATTTT

clone_size: NA
v_call: TRBV29-1
d_call: NA
j_call: TRBJ1-2
cdr3_aa: CSVNPGGGYGYTF
cdr3_nt: TGCAGCGTTAACCCCGGGGGTGGCTATGGCTACACCTTC

clone_size: NA
v_call: TRBV29-1
d_call: NA
j_call: TRBJ2-7
cdr3_aa: CSGGTRLMQYF
cdr3_nt: TGCAGCGGGGGGACAAGGCTAATGCAGTACTTC

clone_size: NA
v_call: TRBV9
d_call: TRBD1
j_call: TRBJ1-2
cdr3_aa: CASSPRTGGSTNYGYTF
cdr3_nt: TGTGCCAGCAGCCCCCGGACAGGGGGATCAACTAACTATGGCTACACCTTC

clone_size: NA
v_call: TRBV7-9
d_call: NA
j_call: TRBJ2-7
cdr3_aa: CASSLGWRPLEQYF
cdr3_nt: TGTGCCAGCAGCTTAGGTTGGCGGCCTCTCGAGCAGTACTTC

clone_size: few
v_call: TRBV11-3
d_call: NA
j_call: TRBJ2-1
cdr3_aa: CASSPGSGTSYNEQFF
cdr3_nt: TGTGCCAGCAGCCCGGGGTCAGGCACCTCCTACAATGAGCAGTTCTTC

clone_size: few
v_call: TRBV7-8
d_call: NA
j_call: TRBJ2-2
cdr3_aa: CASSLGARTANTGELFF
cdr3_nt: TGTGCCAGCAGCTTAGGGGCCCGGACAGCGAACACCGGGGAGCTGTTTTTT

clone_size: NA
v_call: TRBV6-5
d_call: TRBD1
j_call: TRBJ2-7
cdr3_aa: CASSYAGTGTYEQYF
cdr3_nt: TGTGCCAGCAGTTACGCCGGGACAGGAACCTACGAGCAGTACTTC

clone_size: NA
v_call: TRBV5-6
d_call: NA
j_call: TRBJ2-1
cdr3_aa: CASSPPTSRSEQFF
cdr3_nt: TGTGCCAGCAGCCCTCCAACTAGCCGCAGTGAGCAGTTCTTC

clone_size: NA
v_call: TRBV7-9
d_call: TRBD2
j_call: TRBJ2-1
cdr3_aa: CSSDFWGKTSGEGNEQFF
cdr3_nt: TGTTCCAGCGATTTTTGGGGAAAGACTAGCGGGGAGGGCAATGAGCAGTTCTTC